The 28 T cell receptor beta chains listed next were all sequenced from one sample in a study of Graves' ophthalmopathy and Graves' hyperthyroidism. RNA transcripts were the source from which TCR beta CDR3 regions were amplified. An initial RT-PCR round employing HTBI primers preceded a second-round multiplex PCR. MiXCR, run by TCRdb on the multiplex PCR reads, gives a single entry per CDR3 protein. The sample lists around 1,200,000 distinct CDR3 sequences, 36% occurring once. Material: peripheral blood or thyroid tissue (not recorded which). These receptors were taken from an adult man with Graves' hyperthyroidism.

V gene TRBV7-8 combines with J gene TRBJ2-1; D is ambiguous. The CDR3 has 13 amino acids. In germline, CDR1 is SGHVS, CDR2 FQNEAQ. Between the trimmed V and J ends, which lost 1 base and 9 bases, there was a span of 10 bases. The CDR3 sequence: CASSLGLGSEQFF. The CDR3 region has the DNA TGTGCCAGCAGCTTAGGTCTGGGTAGTGAGCAGTTCTTC.

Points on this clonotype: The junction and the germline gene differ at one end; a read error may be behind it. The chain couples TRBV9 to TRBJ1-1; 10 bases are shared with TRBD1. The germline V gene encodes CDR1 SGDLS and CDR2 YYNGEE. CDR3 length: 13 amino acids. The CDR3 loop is CASSVAGGQGLLF. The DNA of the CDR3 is TGTGCCAGCAGCGTAGCGGGGGGACAGGGGTTACTCTTT.

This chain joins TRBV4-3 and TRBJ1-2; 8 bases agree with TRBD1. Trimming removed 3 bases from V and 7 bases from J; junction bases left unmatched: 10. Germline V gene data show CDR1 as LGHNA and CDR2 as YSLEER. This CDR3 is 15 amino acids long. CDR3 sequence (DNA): TGCGCCAGCAGCCAGCTGATCTCACAGGGGGGTGGCTACACCTTC. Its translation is CASSQLISQGGGYTF.

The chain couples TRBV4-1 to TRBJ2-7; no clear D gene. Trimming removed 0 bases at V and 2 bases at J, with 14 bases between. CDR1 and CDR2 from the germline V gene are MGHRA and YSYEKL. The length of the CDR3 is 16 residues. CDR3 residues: CASSQEIGRPTYEQYF. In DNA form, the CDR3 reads TGCGCCAGCAGCCAAGAAATAGGCAGACCAACCTACGAGCAGTACTTC.

CDR3 in amino acids: CASSLPGARGGYTF. Written as DNA, the CDR3 is TGTGCCAGCAGTTTGCCCGGGGCGAGGGGTGGCTACACCTTC. This rearrangement joins TRBV25-1 to TRBJ1-2; maybe TRBD1 (5 bases). This CDR3 has 14 residues. V shed 5 bases and J shed 7 bases, with 17 bases lying between them. Looked up from germline, CDR1 is MGHDK and CDR2 is SYGVNS.

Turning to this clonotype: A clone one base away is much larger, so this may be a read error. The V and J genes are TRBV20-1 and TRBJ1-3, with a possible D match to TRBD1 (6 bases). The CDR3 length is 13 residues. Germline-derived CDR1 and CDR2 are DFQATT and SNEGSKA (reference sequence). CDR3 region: CSADRLAGSTIYF. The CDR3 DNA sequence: TGCAGTGCTGACAGGTTGGCTGGAAGCACCATATATTTT.

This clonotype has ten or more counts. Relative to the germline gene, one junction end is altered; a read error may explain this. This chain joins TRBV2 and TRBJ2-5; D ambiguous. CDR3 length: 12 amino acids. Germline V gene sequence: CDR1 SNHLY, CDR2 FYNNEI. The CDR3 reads CASREVQETQYF. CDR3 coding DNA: TGTGCCAGCAGGGAAGTACAAGAGACCCAGTACTTC.

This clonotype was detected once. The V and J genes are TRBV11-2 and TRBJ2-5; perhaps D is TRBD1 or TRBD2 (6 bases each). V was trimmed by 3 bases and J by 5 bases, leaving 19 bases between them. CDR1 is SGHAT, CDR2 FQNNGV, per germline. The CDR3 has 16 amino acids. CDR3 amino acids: CASSFYPRGGLETQYF. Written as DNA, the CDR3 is TGTGCCAGCAGCTTCTATCCCAGAGGGGGGCTGGAGACCCAGTACTTC.

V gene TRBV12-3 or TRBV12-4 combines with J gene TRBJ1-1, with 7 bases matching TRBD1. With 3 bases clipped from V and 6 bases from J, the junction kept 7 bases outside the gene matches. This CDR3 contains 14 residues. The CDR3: CASSFLQGRAEAFF. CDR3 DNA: TGTGCCAGCAGTTTTTTACAGGGGAGGGCTGAAGCTTTCTTT.

The chain's CDR3 is CASSYGGAGNYGYTF. The CDR3 DNA follows: TGTGCCAGCAGTTACGGAGGGGCTGGTAACTATGGCTACACCTTC. The chain is built from TRBV6-5 and TRBJ1-2; weak D call: TRBD1 (5 bases). CDR3 length: 15 amino acids. V was cut by 2 bases and J by 1 base, with 11 bases left in between. Germline CDR1 reads MNHEY; CDR2 reads SVGAGI.

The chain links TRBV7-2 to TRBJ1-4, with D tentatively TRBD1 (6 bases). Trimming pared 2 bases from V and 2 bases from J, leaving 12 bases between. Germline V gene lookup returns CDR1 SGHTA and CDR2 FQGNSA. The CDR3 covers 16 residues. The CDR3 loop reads CASSLWGAGTNEKLFF. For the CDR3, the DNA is TGTGCCAGCAGCTTATGGGGGGCTGGGACTAATGAAAAACTGTTTTTT. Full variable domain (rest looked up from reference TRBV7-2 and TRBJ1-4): GAGVSQSPSNKVTEKGKDVELRCDPISGHTALYWYRQSLGQGLEFLIYFQGNSAPDKSGLPSDRFSAERTGGSVSTLTIQRTQQEDSAVYLCASSLWGAGTNEKLFFGSGTQLSVL.

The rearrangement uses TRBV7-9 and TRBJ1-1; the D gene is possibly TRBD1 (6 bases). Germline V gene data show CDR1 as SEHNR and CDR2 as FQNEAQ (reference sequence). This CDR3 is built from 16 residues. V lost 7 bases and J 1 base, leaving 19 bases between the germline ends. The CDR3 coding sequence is TGTGCCAGCACTATGACAGGCATGAGGAAGAACACTGAAGCTTTCTTT. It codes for CASTMTGMRKNTEAFF.

The CDR3 protein is CASNPTGRETQYF. The CDR3 bases are TGTGCCAGCAACCCGACGGGGCGAGAGACCCAGTACTTC. The J gene is TRBJ2-5, the V gene TRBV12-3 or TRBV12-4; perhaps D is TRBD1 or TRBD2 (5 bases each). This CDR3 has 13 residues. V lost 7 bases and J lost 4, with 13 bases in between.

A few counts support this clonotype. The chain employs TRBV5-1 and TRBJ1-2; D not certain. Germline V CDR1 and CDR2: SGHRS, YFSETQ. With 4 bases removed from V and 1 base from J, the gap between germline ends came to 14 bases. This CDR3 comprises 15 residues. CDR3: CASSQGPGLNYGYTF. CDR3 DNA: TGCGCCAGCAGCCAAGGACCAGGACTTAACTATGGCTACACCTTC.

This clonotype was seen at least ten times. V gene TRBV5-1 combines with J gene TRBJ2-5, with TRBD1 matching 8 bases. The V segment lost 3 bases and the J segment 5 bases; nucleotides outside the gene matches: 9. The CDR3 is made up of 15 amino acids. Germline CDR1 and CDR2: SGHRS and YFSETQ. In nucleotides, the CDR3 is TGCGCCAGCAGCTCCAGGGACAGGATGAGCGAGACCCAGTACTTC. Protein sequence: CASSSRDRMSETQYF.

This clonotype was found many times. As DNA, the CDR3 is TGTGCCAGCAGCCCATCGGGGGGAGTCTACGAGCAGTACTTC. It is translated as CASSPSGGVYEQYF. The chain has TRBV9 and TRBJ2-7, with 7 bases matching TRBD2. CDR1 is SGDLS, CDR2 YYNGEE, per germline. J was trimmed by 3 bases and V by 4 bases; bases with no gene match: 7. The CDR3 consists of 14 residues.

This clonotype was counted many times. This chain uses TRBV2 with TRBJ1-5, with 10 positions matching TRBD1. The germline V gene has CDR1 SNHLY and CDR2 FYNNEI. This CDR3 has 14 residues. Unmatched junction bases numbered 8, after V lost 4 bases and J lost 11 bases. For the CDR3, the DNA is TGTGCCAGCAGTGTGACAGGGGGCCCTCGGGCCCAGCATTTT. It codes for CASSVTGGPRAQHF.

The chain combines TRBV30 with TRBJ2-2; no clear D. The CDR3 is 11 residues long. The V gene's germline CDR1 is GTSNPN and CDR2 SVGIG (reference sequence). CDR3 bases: TGTGCTAAGTATGCGGCCGGGGAGCTGTTTTTT. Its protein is CAKYAAGELFF.

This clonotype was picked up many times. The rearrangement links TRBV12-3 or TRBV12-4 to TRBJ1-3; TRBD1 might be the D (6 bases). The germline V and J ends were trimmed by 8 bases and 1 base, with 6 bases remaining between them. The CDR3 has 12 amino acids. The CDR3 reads CASQGSGNTIYF. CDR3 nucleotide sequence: TGTGCCAGCCAGGGGTCTGGAAACACCATATATTTT.

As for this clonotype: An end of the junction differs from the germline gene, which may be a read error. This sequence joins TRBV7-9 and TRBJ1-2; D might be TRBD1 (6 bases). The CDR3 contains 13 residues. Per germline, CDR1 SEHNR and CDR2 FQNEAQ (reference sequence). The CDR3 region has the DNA TGTGCCAGCAGCGACACAGGGAACTATGGCTGCACCTTC. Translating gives CASSDTGNYGCTF. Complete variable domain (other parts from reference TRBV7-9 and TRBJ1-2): DTGVSQNPRHKITKRGQNVTFRCDPISEHNRLYWYRQTLGQGPEFLTYFQNEAQLEKSRLLSDRFSAERPKGSFSTLEIQRTEQGDSAMYLCASSDTGNYGCTFGSGTRLTVV.

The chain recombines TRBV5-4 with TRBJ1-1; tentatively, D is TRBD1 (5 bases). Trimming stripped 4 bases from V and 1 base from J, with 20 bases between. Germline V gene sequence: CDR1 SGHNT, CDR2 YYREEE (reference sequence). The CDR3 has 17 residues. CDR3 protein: CASSHGGRARPNTEAFF. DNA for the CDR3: TGTGCCAGCAGCCACGGTGGCAGGGCTAGACCGAACACTGAAGCTTTCTTT.

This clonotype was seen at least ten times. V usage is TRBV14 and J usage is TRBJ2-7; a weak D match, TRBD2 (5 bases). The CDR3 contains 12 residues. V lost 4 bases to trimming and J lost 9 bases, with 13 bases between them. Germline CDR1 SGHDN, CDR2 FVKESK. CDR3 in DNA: TGTGCCAGCAGCCGCACTAGTATAGGGCAGTACTTC. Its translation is CASSRTSIGQYF.

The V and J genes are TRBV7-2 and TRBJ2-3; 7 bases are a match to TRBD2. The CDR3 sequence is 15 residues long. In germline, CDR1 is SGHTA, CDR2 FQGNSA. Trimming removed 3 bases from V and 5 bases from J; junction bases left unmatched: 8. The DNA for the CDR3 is TGTGCCAGCAGCTTTGGGAGAGGGAGGGTAGATACGCAGTATTTT. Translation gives CASSFGRGRVDTQYF.

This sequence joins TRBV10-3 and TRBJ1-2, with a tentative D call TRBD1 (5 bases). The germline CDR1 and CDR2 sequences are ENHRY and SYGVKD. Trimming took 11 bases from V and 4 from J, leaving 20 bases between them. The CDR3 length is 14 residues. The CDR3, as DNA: TGTGCCTCAACTAGCGGGAGCGGGGCCTATGGCTACACCTTC. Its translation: CASTSGSGAYGYTF.

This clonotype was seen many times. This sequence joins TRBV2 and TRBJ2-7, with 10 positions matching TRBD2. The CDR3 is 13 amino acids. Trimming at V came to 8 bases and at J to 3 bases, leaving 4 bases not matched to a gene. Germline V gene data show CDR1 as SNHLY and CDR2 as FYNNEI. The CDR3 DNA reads TGTGCCAGCGGGACTAGCGCGCTCTACGAGCAGTACTTC. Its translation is CASGTSALYEQYF. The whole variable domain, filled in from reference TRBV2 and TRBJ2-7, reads EPEVTQTPSHQVTQMGQEVILRCVPISNHLYFYWYRQILGQKVEFLVSFYNNEISEKSEIFDDQFSVERPDGSNFTLKIRSTKLEDSAMYFCASGTSALYEQYFGPGTRLTVT.

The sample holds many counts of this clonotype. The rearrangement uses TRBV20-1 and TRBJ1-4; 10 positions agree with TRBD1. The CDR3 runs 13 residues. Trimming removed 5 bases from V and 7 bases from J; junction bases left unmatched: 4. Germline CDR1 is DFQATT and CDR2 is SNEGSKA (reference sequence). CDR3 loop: CSAGGTGVEKLFF. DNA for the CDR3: TGCAGTGCTGGCGGGACAGGGGTTGAAAAACTGTTTTTT.

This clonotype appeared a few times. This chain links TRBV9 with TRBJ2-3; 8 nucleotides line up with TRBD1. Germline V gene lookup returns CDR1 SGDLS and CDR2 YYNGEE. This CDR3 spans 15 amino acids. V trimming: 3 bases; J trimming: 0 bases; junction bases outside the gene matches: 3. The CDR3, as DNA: TGTGCCAGCAGCGAGGGACAGGCTAGCACAGATACGCAGTATTTT. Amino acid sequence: CASSEGQASTDTQYF.

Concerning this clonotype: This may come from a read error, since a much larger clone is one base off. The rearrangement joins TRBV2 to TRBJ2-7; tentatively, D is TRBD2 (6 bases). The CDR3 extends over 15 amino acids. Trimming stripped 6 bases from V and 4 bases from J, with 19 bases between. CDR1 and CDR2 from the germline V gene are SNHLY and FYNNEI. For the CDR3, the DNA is TGTGCCAGCAGCAGAGAGGCGGGGAATCTGTACGAGCAGTACTTC. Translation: CASSREAGNLYEQYF.